The clone carrying this T cell receptor beta chain was counted many times. CDR3 length: 16 amino acids. V was cut by 4 bases and J by 0 bases, with 13 bases left in between. The germline CDR1 and CDR2 sequences are SGHAT and FQNNGV. Each CDR3 protein is one row after TCRdb ran MiXCR on the PCR reads. The table has around 470,000 distinct CDR3 sequences, about a quarter seen once. The entry originates in a study of molecular identifiers for immune sequencing clone quantification. This receptor was taken from a human donor in good health. Some libraries in this study had Jurkat cell RNA spiked in. V usage is TRBV11-2 and J usage is TRBJ2-1; D possibly corresponds to TRBD1 (5 bases). Source material: naive CD8+ T cells from blood, with Jurkat cell RNA spiked in. Subset specified: FACS-sorted CD8+CD4-CCR7+CD45RA+ naive T cells. Here the CDR3 reads CASSSLGASSYNEQFF. The CDR3 bases are TGTGCCAGCAGCTCCCTTGGGGCGAGCTCCTACAATGAGCAGTTCTTC.